This T cell receptor (beta chain) derives from a study of Ad26.COV2.S vaccination and SARS-CoV-2 variants. Treatment here: approximately 18 received Ad26.COV2.S at low or high dose, single or two shots; 5 received placebo; per-sample allocation not given. Samples came from day 63 after the first vaccine or placebo injection. The V gene end was trimmed by 2 bases and the J gene end by 8 bases; junction bases not matched to a gene: 5. From germline, CDR1 is LNHDA and CDR2 SQIVND (reference sequence). The CDR3 is 14 amino acids. The table came from immunoSEQ multiplex PCR; TCRdb's copy has only in-frame clones and leaves some out. Among 410,000 or so clones listed, around 92% were seen once.

This clonotype originated in a person between 18 and 60 years old who received the Ad26.COV2.S COVID-19 vaccine or a placebo. The V call is TRBV19, the J call TRBJ2-1, with 8 bases identical to TRBD1. The material was peripheral blood, obtained in a trial of Ad26.COV2.S vaccine versus placebo. CDR3 sequence reads: CASSIRDRSDEQFF. Here the CDR3 DNA reads TGTGCCAGTAGTATACGGGACAGGTCGGATGAGCAGTTCTTC.